Included here is one T cell receptor (beta chain) sequence, with context. Antigen specificity is unknown. V was clipped by 3 bases and J by 4 bases, with 17 bases between them. Germline assignment: CDR1 SGDLS and CDR2 YYNGEE. The CDR3 loop spans 16 amino acids. CD4+ cells underwent separation, giving CD45RA+ naive and CD45RA-negative memory subsets. This sample is drawn from a study of shared clonotypes between healthy human individuals. Using immunoSEQ multiplex PCR, the repertoire was profiled, and TCRdb retains in-frame clones only, with some absent. The sample lists some 1,400,000 clones; roughly 96% were seen once. Study-wide findings and caveats: The naive CD4 repertoires of several donors were compared, and approximately 4.7% of clonotypes were shared.

The source of this sequence is a man younger than 40 in good health. The chain is built from TRBV9 and TRBJ2-1; D gene unclear. Input material: naive CD4+ T cells sorted from blood. Documented subset: CD45RA+ positively selected. The CDR3 here is CASSGSGPARYNEQFF. The DNA of the CDR3 is TGTGCCAGCAGCGGGAGTGGACCCGCTCGATACAATGAGCAGTTCTTC. Based on the CDR3 plus reference TRBV9 and TRBJ2-1, the full variable domain is DSGVTQTPKHLITATGQRVTLRCSPRSGDLSVYWYQQSLDQGLQFLIQYYNGEERAKGNILERFSAQQFPDLHSELNLSSLELGDSALYFCASSGSGPARYNEQFFGPGTRLTVL.